The rows below give T cell receptor beta chains drawn from one sample of a study of T cell responses to AZD1222 COVID-19 vaccine. The table came from immunoSEQ multiplex PCR; TCRdb's copy has only in-frame clones and leaves some out. The table lists roughly 180,000 clones, about 89% of them singletons. The sample was peripheral blood, taken on day 0 of AZD1222 vaccination. The receptor set was obtained from an adult in good health. Each CDR3 is given with its conserved first and last residue. Each record gives: J gene, V gene, clone size, D gene, CDR3 protein, CDR3 DNA. The D gene is left open where the match is weak. Clone sizes are given selectively: once, few, many, or a class where the clone is expanded.

>TRBJ2-6|TRBV5-6|-|-
CASSVTGRYSGANVLTF
TGTGCCAGCAGCGTAACAGGGCGGTACTCTGGGGCCAACGTCCTGACTTTC
>TRBJ2-6|TRBV5-1|-|-
CASSLVSGRSGANVLTF
TGCGCCAGCAGCTTGGTATCGGGCCGCTCTGGGGCCAACGTCCTGACTTTC
>TRBJ2-3|TRBV18|-|-
CASSPGSTDTQYF
TGTGCCAGCTCACCAGGGAGCACAGATACGCAGTATTTT
>TRBJ1-2|TRBV19|-|TRBD1
CASTPLSGQGYGYTF
TGTGCCAGTACCCCCCTGTCGGGACAGGGCTATGGCTACACCTTC
>TRBJ1-1|TRBV5-4|few|-
CASSRRGYGTEAFF
TGTGCCAGCAGCCGTCGGGGCTATGGCACTGAAGCTTTCTTT
>TRBJ2-7|TRBV6-2/TRBV6-3|-|-
CASSSTGAYEQYF
TGTGCCAGCAGTTCGACGGGGGCGTACGAGCAGTACTTC
>TRBJ2-1|TRBV6-2/TRBV6-3|-|-
CASSSPGNEQFF
TGTGCCAGCAGTTCTCCGGGAAATGAGCAGTTCTTC
>TRBJ1-1|TRBV5-1|-|TRBD1
CASSATLDRGNTEAFF
TGCGCCAGCAGCGCAACCTTAGACAGGGGGAACACTGAAGCTTTCTTT
>TRBJ2-1|TRBV28|-|-
CASSPWGGSSYNEQFF
TGTGCCAGCAGTCCCTGGGGCGGAAGCTCCTACAATGAGCAGTTCTTC
>TRBJ1-1|TRBV6-5|-|-
CASFRAMNTEAFF
TGTGCCAGCTTTAGAGCCATGAACACTGAAGCTTTCTTT
>TRBJ1-4|TRBV7-6|-|-
CASSARNGAVNEKLFF
TGTGCCAGCAGCGCTCGCAACGGGGCAGTTAATGAAAAACTGTTTTTT
>TRBJ2-5|TRBV5-1|-|-
CASSREGVVGETQYF
TGCGCCAGCAGCCGAGAAGGGGTAGTAGGGGAGACCCAGTACTTC